One sample yielded the 27 T cell receptor beta chains listed below, sequenced in a study of cytomegalovirus exposure and HLA in healthy donors. The primer mix had 60 Vbeta and 13 Jbeta primers. Sequencing used immunoSEQ multiplex PCR; TCRdb keeps in-frame clones, though not all of them. This sample has about 94,000 clones, with about four fifths found just once. Source material: PBMCs. These receptors were obtained from a woman aged 35 to 49 in good health and CMV-seronegative.

The CDR3 reads CASSQEGVGNIQPQHF. CDR3 nucleotide sequence: TGCGCCAGCAGCCAAGAAGGAGTCGGGAACATTCAGCCCCAGCATTTT. The chain has TRBV4-1 and TRBJ1-5; D is undetermined. The CDR3 has 16 residues. CDR1 and CDR2 from the germline V gene are MGHRA and YSYEKL. Trimming took off 0 bases at V and 6 bases at J, with 15 bases between the two ends.

V and J are TRBV6-5 and TRBJ1-6, with 9 bases that match TRBD1. Trimming cost V 6 bases and J 9 bases; bases outside gene matches: 6. The CDR3 extends over 14 amino acids. Germline CDR1 is MNHEY and CDR2 is SVGAGI. CDR3 region: CASRTRTGVSPLHF. CDR3 nucleotide sequence: TGTGCCAGCAGGACCAGGACAGGGGTTTCACCCCTCCACTTT.

This clone was observed a few times. V is TRBV28 and J is TRBJ2-7, with D maybe TRBD1 (5 bases). The CDR3 runs to 11 residues. Trimming cost V 5 bases and J 6 bases, with 8 bases left between them. Germline V gene lookup returns CDR1 MDHEN and CDR2 SYDVKM. As DNA, the CDR3 is TGTGCCAGCAGTCGACAGCTCGAGCAGTACTTC. Its translation is CASSRQLEQYF.

The chain couples TRBV30 to TRBJ1-2, with D unclear. CDR1 is GTSNPN and CDR2 is SVGIG in the germline V gene (reference sequence). V dropped 2 bases and J dropped 1 base, with 14 bases sitting between them. This CDR3 has 15 amino acids. In DNA form, the CDR3 reads TGTGCCTGGAGTCAGAGGATCCCCCTTAACTATGGCTACACCTTC. Protein product: CAWSQRIPLNYGYTF.

The J gene is TRBJ2-5, the V gene TRBV5-8, with TRBD2 as a possible D gene (6 bases). Between the trimmed V and J ends, which lost 5 bases and 5 bases, there was a span of 19 bases. Germline loops: CDR1 SGHTS, CDR2 YDEGEE. CDR3 length equals 15 residues. CDR3 region: CASSDLGGGGETQYF. The CDR3 DNA sequence: TGTGCCAGCAGTGACCTCGGGGGAGGTGGCGAGACCCAGTACTTC.

The rearrangement uses TRBV5-4 and TRBJ2-1; 10 nucleotides align to TRBD2. CDR1 SGHNT and CDR2 YYREEE come from the germline V gene (reference sequence). The J segment lost 7 bases and the V segment lost 0 bases, leaving 4 bases of the junction unmatched. The CDR3 has 15 amino acids. CDR3 in amino acids: CASSLAPSGGNEQFF. CDR3 nucleotide sequence: TGTGCCAGCAGCTTGGCCCCTAGCGGGGGTAATGAGCAGTTCTTC. Full variable domain (missing parts from reference TRBV5-4 and TRBJ2-1): ETGVTQSPTHLIKTRGQQVTLRCSSQSGHNTVSWYQQALGQGPQFIFQYYREEENGRGNFPPRFSGLQFPNYSSELNVNALELDDSALYLCASSLAPSGGNEQFFGPGTRLTVL.

The chain joins TRBV7-9 to TRBJ2-1; TRBD1 matches at 7 bases. Trimming removed 4 bases from V and 16 bases from J; junction bases left unmatched: 19. CDR3 length: 15 residues. Germline CDR1 is SEHNR and CDR2 is FQNEAQ (reference sequence). As DNA, the CDR3 is TGTGCCAGCAGCTCCTTTCCCCCGACAGGGCGTATTCTCTTCTTC. It is translated as CASSSFPPTGRILFF.

In regard to this clone: The junction departs from the called germline gene at one end, perhaps through a read error. The chain has TRBV15 and TRBJ1-5, with 8 bases lining up with TRBD1. Germline V CDR1 and CDR2: LNHNV, YYDKDF (reference sequence). The CDR3 is 15 residues long. CDR3 DNA sequence: TGTGCCACCAGCAGACAGGACAGGGTAAGACAGCCCCAGAATTTT. Translation: CATSRQDRVRQPQNF.

This clone was seen only once. The V call is TRBV5-4, the J call TRBJ2-7; D is unresolved. There are 16 residues in the CDR3. Germline CDR1 reads SGHNT; CDR2 reads YYREEE (reference sequence). V gave up 3 bases and J gave up 3 bases, with 19 bases separating them. The CDR3 reads CASSSGESTRDYEQYF. The DNA for the CDR3 is TGTGCCAGCAGCTCCGGAGAGTCAACCCGCGACTACGAGCAGTACTTC. The full variable domain, completed using reference TRBV5-4 and TRBJ2-7, is ETGVTQSPTHLIKTRGQQVTLRCSSQSGHNTVSWYQQALGQGPQFIFQYYREEENGRGNFPPRFSGLQFPNYSSELNVNALELDDSALYLCASSSGESTRDYEQYFGPGTRLTVT.

This clone was seen a handful of times. This chain links TRBV7-2 with TRBJ1-2, with TRBD1 as a possible D gene (6 bases). Germline V gene data show CDR1 as SGHTA and CDR2 as FQGNSA. The V end lost 5 bases, the J end lost 3 bases, and 10 bases lay between the germline ends. The length of the CDR3 is 13 residues. CDR3 protein: CASSPQGHYGYTF. The CDR3 nucleotides read TGTGCCAGCAGCCCACAGGGCCACTATGGCTACACCTTC.

The V call is TRBV10-1, the J call TRBJ2-7; tentative D call: TRBD2 (7 bases). Between the trimmed V and J ends, which lost 6 bases and 5 bases, there was a span of 26 bases. CDR3 length: 17 residues. Germline V gene data show CDR1 as WNHNN and CDR2 as SYGVQD (reference sequence). CDR3 coding DNA: TGCGCCAGCAGCCCACACGCAACACGGGGCGGGGGCCACGAGCAGTACTTC. It translates to CASSPHATRGGGHEQYF.

The chain recombines TRBV7-6 with TRBJ1-2; D is uncertain. Germline V lookup: CDR1 SGHVS, CDR2 FNYEAQ. CDR3 length equals 14 residues. V dropped 4 bases and J dropped 8 bases, with 17 bases sitting between them. The CDR3 DNA sequence: TGTGCCAGCAGCTCTTTCTCCGCCAGCGGGGGCTACACCTTC. It yields the protein CASSSFSASGGYTF.

V and J are TRBV11-2 and TRBJ1-1; 9 bases fit TRBD1. CDR3 length: 14 residues. V shed 5 bases, J shed 4 bases, and the junction held 5 bases outside the gene matches. Germline CDR1 SGHAT, CDR2 FQNNGV. The CDR3 reads CASSAQGAGTEAFF. Written as DNA, the CDR3 is TGTGCCAGCAGCGCACAGGGGGCCGGCACTGAAGCTTTCTTT.

The chain uses TRBV6-5 and TRBJ2-3; TRBD2 matches 8 bases. The CDR3 totals 13 residues. Looked up from germline, CDR1 is MNHEY and CDR2 is SVGAGI. V gave up 6 bases and J gave up 6 bases; unmatched junction bases: 5. CDR3 DNA sequence: TGTGCCAGCAGCGGGGGGGCCGGGGATACGCAGTATTTT. The encoded protein is CASSGGAGDTQYF.

This clone was observed a single time. The J gene is TRBJ2-7, the V gene TRBV28; a possible D gene is TRBD1 (5 bases). CDR3 size: 17 residues. Trimming removed 0 bases at V and 3 bases at J, with 18 bases between. Germline-derived CDR1 and CDR2 are MDHEN and SYDVKM. CDR3 sequence: CASSLWTLSDTGYEQYF. As DNA, the CDR3 is TGTGCCAGCAGTTTATGGACCTTAAGCGACACAGGCTACGAGCAGTACTTC.

This clone was observed a single time. The chain has TRBV29-1 and TRBJ1-5; 10 bases align to TRBD1. The CDR3 runs 13 residues. From germline, CDR1 is SQVTM and CDR2 ANQGSEA. J gave up 5 bases and V 4 bases, and 2 bases lay outside the gene matches. CDR3 coding DNA: TGCAGCGTTGTGGACAGGGGGGATCAGCCCCAGCATTTT. Its protein is CSVVDRGDQPQHF.

The V gene is TRBV4-2, the J gene TRBJ1-4; no firm D call. Germline CDR1 LGHNA, CDR2 YNFKEQ. Deletions cut 4 bases from V and 0 bases from J, with 12 bases between. The CDR3 is 16 amino acids. CDR3 DNA sequence: TGTGCCAGCAGCCGCCAAGGACTTGCAACTAATGAAAAACTGTTTTTT. Protein product: CASSRQGLATNEKLFF.

The chain joins TRBV28 to TRBJ2-7, with 9 bases matching TRBD2. The germline gives CDR1 MDHEN, CDR2 SYDVKM. The CDR3 loop spans 16 amino acids. Germline trimming cut 3 bases from V and 2 bases from J; bases unmatched to any gene: 8. The CDR3 coding sequence is TGTGCCAGCAGTTTCCCAGCGGGGGGCCTCCCCTACGAGCAGTACTTC. Encoded protein: CASSFPAGGLPYEQYF.

The chain carries TRBV5-4 and TRBJ2-2, with D maybe TRBD2 (6 bases). Trimming shortened V by 5 bases and J by 5 bases, and 16 bases separated the two germline ends. The CDR3 is 15 amino acids. Germline V CDR1 and CDR2: SGHNT, YYREEE (reference sequence). The CDR3 DNA sequence: TGTGCCAGCAGGGCTCCGGGACTTCAGACCGGGGAGCTGTTTTTT. Encoded protein: CASRAPGLQTGELFF. The full variable domain, in which reference TRBV5-4 and TRBJ2-2 provide the parts outside the CDR3, is ETGVTQSPTHLIKTRGQQVTLRCSSQSGHNTVSWYQQALGQGPQFIFQYYREEENGRGNFPPRFSGLQFPNYSSELNVNALELDDSALYLCASRAPGLQTGELFFGEGSRLTVL.

The gene calls are TRBV18 and TRBJ2-7; 7 nucleotides line up with TRBD1. Germline V gene data show CDR1 as KGHSH and CDR2 as LQKENI. The V gene end was trimmed by 3 bases and the J gene end by 5 bases; junction bases not matched to a gene: 7. The length of the CDR3 is 14 residues. The CDR3 DNA is TGTGCCAGCTCACCCGACAGGGTTTCCAACGAGCAGTACTTC. Amino acid sequence: CASSPDRVSNEQYF.

This clone was detected a few times. The CDR3 region is CASRDAGQPQHF. The CDR3 DNA sequence: TGTGCCAGCAGGGACGCGGGCCAGCCCCAGCATTTT. The chain has TRBV2 and TRBJ1-5; D is ambiguous. The CDR3 covers 12 residues. Trimming took 6 bases from V and 7 from J, leaving 10 bases between them. CDR1 and CDR2 (germline): SNHLY, FYNNEI.

The chain joins TRBV10-3 to TRBJ1-6, with D perhaps matching TRBD1 (5 bases). V lost 5 bases to trimming and J lost 2 bases, with 7 bases between them. There are 14 residues in the CDR3. CDR1 ENHRY and CDR2 SYGVKD come from the germline V gene. The CDR3, as DNA: TGTGCCATCAGTACAGGCGCCTATAATTCACCCCTCCACTTT. Protein: CAISTGAYNSPLHF.

This clone was seen a few times. The gene calls are TRBV19 and TRBJ1-1; D uncertain. V was cut by 4 bases and J by 3 bases, with 9 bases left in between. This CDR3 comprises 13 residues. Germline CDR1 and CDR2: LNHDA and SQIVND (reference sequence). CDR3 DNA sequence: TGTGCCAGTAGTAATACAGTTGACACTGAAGCTTTCTTT. It translates to CASSNTVDTEAFF. Complete variable domain (other parts from reference TRBV19 and TRBJ1-1): DGGITQSPKYLFRKEGQNVTLSCEQNLNHDAMYWYRQDPGQGLRLIYYSQIVNDFQKGDIAEGYSVSREKKESFPLTVTSAQKNPTAFYLCASSNTVDTEAFFGQGTRLTVV.

The chain employs TRBV23-1 and TRBJ1-2, with D possibly being TRBD1 (6 bases). TRBV23-1 is noted as an ORF with a role that remains uncertain. CDR3 length equals 17 residues. V was trimmed by 2 bases and J by 11 bases, leaving 27 bases between them. The chain's CDR3 is CASSQPILVGPGAPYTF. In nucleotides, the CDR3 is TGCGCCAGCAGTCAACCGATCCTGGTAGGCCCAGGGGCCCCTTACACCTTC.

V gene TRBV6-1 combines with J gene TRBJ1-4; maybe TRBD1 (6 bases). The CDR3 runs to 15 residues. Germline lookup yields CDR1 MNHNS and CDR2 SASEGT. The V end was cut by 7 bases, the J end by 5 bases, with 17 bases between. CDR3 residues: CASTFGTGPNEKLFF. In DNA, the CDR3 is TGTGCCAGCACCTTCGGAACAGGGCCCAATGAAAAACTGTTTTTT.

The chain employs TRBV5-4 and TRBJ2-2; 10 bases line up with TRBD2. CDR1 SGHNT and CDR2 YYREEE come from the germline V gene (reference sequence). The length of the CDR3 is 16 residues. V lost 0 bases and J lost 5; bases outside the gene matches: 4. The CDR3 DNA follows: TGTGCCAGCAGCTTGGGACTAGCGGGTGTAACCGGGGAGCTGTTTTTT. The encoded protein is CASSLGLAGVTGELFF.

V usage is TRBV5-1 and J usage is TRBJ1-2; weak D call: TRBD1 (5 bases). Trimming left V 0 bases short and J 0 bases short, with 9 bases between. Looked up from germline, CDR1 is SGHRS and CDR2 is YFSETQ. This CDR3 has 15 amino acids. The DNA for the CDR3 is TGCGCCAGCAGCTTGGGGTCAGGGCCTAACTATGGCTACACCTTC. Translated, it gives CASSLGSGPNYGYTF.